The TCR beta chain described here comes from a study of T cells of healthy individuals. This clonotype appeared a few times. TCRdb ran MiXCR on the 5' RACE reads and lists one entry per CDR3 protein. Among 50,000 to 55,000 distinct CDR3 sequences, roughly 14% were seen once, and the ten largest hold around 15%. CDR3 size: 17 residues. The V gene end was trimmed by 5 bases and the J gene end by 5 bases; junction bases not matched to a gene: 9. Germline CDR1 reads SGHDT; CDR2 reads YYEEEE. This TCR came from a human donor in good health. The V call is TRBV5-6, the J call TRBJ1-6; TRBD1 matches at 11 bases. Here the CDR3 reads CASSRRTGGPNNSPLHF. CDR3 in DNA: TGTGCCAGCAGTCGAAGGACAGGGGGCCCGAATAATTCACCCCTCCACTTT.